This T cell receptor (beta chain) was captured in a study of control samples from healthy donors and cancer patients. The CDR3 has 15 residues. V was cut by 6 bases and J by 5 bases, with 17 bases left in between. Per the germline V gene, CDR1 is MDHEN and CDR2 is SYDVKM. Using immunoSEQ multiplex PCR, the repertoire was profiled, and TCRdb retains in-frame clones only, with some absent. The table shows under 55,000 clones, with over 70% occurring only once. The rearrangement uses TRBV28 and TRBJ1-3; the D gene is possibly TRBD1 (5 bases). Sequenced material: blood. The receptor comes from a man between 65 and 85 years old in good health. The CDR3 region is CASSRWGEKRNTIYF. In DNA, the CDR3 is TGTGCCAGCAGCCGCTGGGGGGAAAAGAGAAACACCATATATTTT.